This passage covers 17 T cell receptor beta chains from one sample sequenced in a study of glioma-infiltrating T cells after dendritic cell vaccination. The repertoire was sequenced with immunoSEQ multiplex PCR; TCRdb's copy has only in-frame clones and lacks some. The table has roughly 80,000 clones, roughly 87% seen once. Sample time point: after dendritic cell vaccination, including at tumor progression/relapse. The sample in question was blood, obtained after dendritic cell vaccination. These receptors were obtained from a human donor with glioblastoma.

The V gene is TRBV2, the J gene TRBJ2-3; the match to TRBD2 covers 9 bases. Trimming at V came to 5 bases and at J to 5 bases, leaving 5 bases not matched to a gene. CDR1 is SNHLY, CDR2 FYNNEI, per germline. CDR3 length: 14 residues. The CDR3 here is CASSLAGVEDTQYF. Here the CDR3 DNA reads TGTGCCAGCAGTTTAGCGGGAGTGGAAGATACGCAGTATTTT.

The V and J genes are TRBV1 and TRBJ2-5; the table's D call TRBD2 went unverified against the DNA. The closer fit of TRBJ2-7 to the DNA end suggests the J call may be wrong. TRBV1 is deemed a pseudogene. The CDR3 has 15 amino acids. The CDR3 nucleotides are TGCACCAGCAGCCAGGGCGGGGGGGAGGACTACGAGCAGTACTTC. Amino acids: CTSSQGGGEDYEQYF.

J is TRBJ2-1 and V is TRBV5-3, with D uncertain. TRBV5-3 is labeled an ORF, and its function is uncertain. The V gene lost 1 base and the J gene lost 8 bases, with 10 bases spanning the gap. The CDR3 extends over 13 amino acids. The DNA of the CDR3 is TGTGCCAGAAGCTTGAAAGCCCTCGATGAGCAGTTCTTC. Amino acids: CARSLKALDEQFF.

The count of this clone is one. This sequence joins TRBV9 and TRBJ2-1; 8 bases are a match to TRBD2. CDR3 length equals 16 residues. From germline, CDR1 is SGDLS and CDR2 YYNGEE. V shed 4 bases, J shed 8 bases, and the junction held 14 bases outside the gene matches. CDR3: CASSLSPGLDVDEQFF. The CDR3 coding sequence is TGTGCCAGCAGCCTAAGCCCGGGACTAGATGTAGATGAGCAGTTCTTC.

This chain connects TRBV2 to TRBJ1-4; perhaps TRBD1 as D (6 bases). CDR1 and CDR2 from the germline V gene are SNHLY and FYNNEI. Between the trimmed V and J ends, which lost 7 bases and 2 bases, there was a span of 14 bases. The CDR3 is made up of 15 amino acids. DNA of the CDR3: TGTGCCAGCACCGGACAGACCGTGACTAATGAAAAACTGTTTTTT. Its translation: CASTGQTVTNEKLFF. Full variable domain (rest looked up from reference TRBV2 and TRBJ1-4): EPEVTQTPSHQVTQMGQEVILRCVPISNHLYFYWYRQILGQKVEFLVSFYNNEISEKSEIFDDQFSVERPDGSNFTLKIRSTKLEDSAMYFCASTGQTVTNEKLFFGSGTQLSVL.

Only one count was recorded for this clone. The chain carries TRBV4-3 and TRBJ2-5, with unresolved D. The DNA matches TRBJ2-7 better at its end, which makes the J call doubtful. CDR3 length: 14 residues. Germline CDR1 reads LGHNA; CDR2 reads YSLEER. CDR3 region: CASSQGASSYEQYF. The CDR3 nucleotides read TGCGCCAGCAGCCAAGGGGCGAGCTCCTACGAGCAGTACTTC.

The rearrangement joins TRBV29-1 to TRBJ1-2; 7 bases line up with TRBD1. V lost 7 bases and J lost 4; bases outside the gene matches: 9. The CDR3 totals 13 residues. The V gene's germline CDR1 is SQVTM and CDR2 ANQGSEA. The DNA for the CDR3 is TGCAGCGCTGGGACAGAATATATCTATGGCTACACCTTC. It translates to CSAGTEYIYGYTF.

The chain joins TRBV10-3 to TRBJ1-1; 7 positions match TRBD1. Germline CDR1 is ENHRY and CDR2 is SYGVKD. This CDR3 contains 16 residues. V lost 2 bases to trimming and J lost 0 bases; unmatched junction nucleotides: 6. The CDR3 here is CAISETSGTVNTEAFF. The DNA for the CDR3 is TGTGCCATCAGTGAGACATCCGGGACAGTGAACACTGAAGCTTTCTTT.

This clone was seen only once. CDR3 loop: CASSTNSGGQGGELFF. As DNA, the CDR3 is TGCGCCAGCAGCACCAACTCCGGGGGGCAGGGCGGGGAGCTGTTTTTT. The chain combines TRBV5-1 with TRBJ2-2, with D possibly being TRBD2 (7 bases). The CDR3 is made up of 16 amino acids. Looked up from germline, CDR1 is SGHRS and CDR2 is YFSETQ. The germline V and J ends were trimmed by 4 bases and 7 bases, with 20 bases remaining between them. The full variable domain, with the rest looked up from reference TRBV5-1 and TRBJ2-2, is KAGVTQTPRYLIKTRGQQVTLSCSPISGHRSVSWYQQTPGQGLQFLFEYFSETQRNKGNFPGRFSGRQFSNSRSEMNVSTLELGDSALYLCASSTNSGGQGGELFFGEGSRLTVL.

The table lists this clone with a count of one. This sequence joins TRBV5-6 and TRBJ2-7, with D possibly being TRBD2 (5 bases). Germline-derived CDR1 and CDR2 are SGHDT and YYEEEE. This CDR3 region has 14 residues. The germline V and J ends were trimmed by 10 bases and 7 bases, with 24 bases remaining between them. CDR3 sequence reads: CAGHQLRVRGEQYF. The CDR3 DNA is TGTGCCGGTCACCAGTTGCGGGTCCGCGGTGAGCAGTACTTC. The whole variable domain, remainder taken from reference TRBV5-6 and TRBJ2-7, is DAGVTQSPTHLIKTRGQQVTLRCSPKSGHDTVSWYQQALGQGPQFIFQYYEEEERQRGNFPDRFSGHQFPNYSSELNVNALLLGDSALYLCAGHQLRVRGEQYFGPGTRLTVT.

This sequence joins TRBV7-2 and TRBJ1-1; TRBD1 is a possible D gene (5 bases). V lost 5 bases to trimming and J lost 5 bases, with 15 bases between them. The germline gives CDR1 SGHTA, CDR2 FQGNSA. The CDR3 loop spans 14 amino acids. CDR3 amino acids: CASSARGWGTEAFF. CDR3 bases: TGTGCCAGCAGCGCTCGGGGGTGGGGGACTGAAGCTTTCTTT.

The genes are TRBV27 and TRBJ1-2, with D hard to call. V lost 3 bases, J lost 4 bases, and 9 bases lay in between. Germline V gene sequence: CDR1 MNHEY, CDR2 SMNVEV (reference sequence). CDR3 length: 13 residues. The CDR3 bases are TGTGCCAGCAGTTTGAAGCCCCTCTATGGCTACACCTTC. Its translation: CASSLKPLYGYTF.

The chain couples TRBV29-1 to TRBJ1-2, with D perhaps matching TRBD1 (5 bases). Trimming took 8 bases from V and 7 from J, leaving 14 bases between them. Germline CDR1 reads SQVTM; CDR2 reads ANQGSEA. The CDR3 is 11 residues long. The CDR3 DNA reads as TGCAGCTTTCAGGGTGTGGGTGGCTACACCTTC. Amino acids: CSFQGVGGYTF.

The chain couples TRBV29-1 to TRBJ2-5, with D possibly being TRBD1 (8 bases). The V end lost 3 bases, the J end lost 3 bases, and 20 bases lay between the germline ends. This CDR3 is built from 16 residues. Germline CDR1 SQVTM, CDR2 ANQGSEA. The CDR3 protein is CSVDGGRTGREETQYF. The CDR3 DNA reads TGCAGCGTTGACGGGGGGCGGACAGGGCGGGAAGAGACCCAGTACTTC.

This clone showed up just a few times. The V gene is TRBV5-1, the J gene TRBJ1-3, with D possibly matching TRBD1 (5 bases). The CDR3 totals 14 residues. CDR1 and CDR2 (germline): SGHRS, YFSETQ. V was shortened by 2 bases and J by 3 bases, with 9 bases between the two germline ends. The CDR3 loop is CASSLGAGGNTIYF. DNA of the CDR3: TGCGCCAGCAGCTTAGGGGCTGGTGGAAACACCATATATTTT.

About this clone: Different DNA sequences within this sample yield the same CDR3. V gene TRBV9 combines with J gene TRBJ2-7; 7 bases align to TRBD2. The CDR3 totals 15 residues. Germline trimming cut 1 base from V and 0 bases from J; bases unmatched to any gene: 4. Germline lookup yields CDR1 SGDLS and CDR2 YYNGEE. The CDR3 spells CASSVSGDPSYEQYF. In DNA, the CDR3 is TGTGCCAGCAGCGTAAGCGGGGACCCCTCCTACGAGCAGTACTTC.

The genes are TRBV7-2 and TRBJ2-1; TRBD2 agrees at 9 bases. CDR3 size: 18 residues. Germline trimming cut 4 bases from V and 2 bases from J; bases unmatched to any gene: 12. The V gene's germline CDR1 is SGHTA and CDR2 FQGNSA. The CDR3 region is CASSSPFGAGGPYNEQFF. The DNA of the CDR3 is TGTGCCAGCAGCTCGCCGTTCGGGGCGGGAGGGCCCTACAATGAGCAGTTCTTC.